This record covers a single T cell receptor beta chain. The same CDR3 is also encoded by other DNA sequences in this sample. In the original analysis: Amplification of reference gene primers provided the estimated nucleated cell counts. Assay: immunoSEQ multiplex PCR; the TCRdb copy retains only in-frame clones and omits some. The V and J calls and clone size come from that table; D and trimming were worked out from the DNA. The data contain some 170,000 clones, about four fifths of them singletons. This sample stems from a study of blood T cell repertoires in COVID-19. Study-wide context: Some COVID-19 samples were acute and others convalescent; all came from the United States, Italy and Spain. Sources were T cells, B-cell-depleted T cells, or PBMCs; the material itself was cDNA or gDNA.

This CDR3 spans 14 amino acids. V shed 2 bases and J 7 bases; nucleotides not matched to a gene: 1. Per germline, CDR1 SGDLS and CDR2 YYNGEE. This receptor was identified in a man aged 60-69 years with active or convalescent COVID-19. The sequencing sample was made of peripheral blood. The chain links TRBV9 to TRBJ1-6; 9 bases are shared with TRBD1. CDR3 sequence reads: CASSVGQGNSPLHF. The CDR3 coding sequence is TGTGCCAGCAGCGTGGGACAGGGAAATTCACCCCTCCACTTT.